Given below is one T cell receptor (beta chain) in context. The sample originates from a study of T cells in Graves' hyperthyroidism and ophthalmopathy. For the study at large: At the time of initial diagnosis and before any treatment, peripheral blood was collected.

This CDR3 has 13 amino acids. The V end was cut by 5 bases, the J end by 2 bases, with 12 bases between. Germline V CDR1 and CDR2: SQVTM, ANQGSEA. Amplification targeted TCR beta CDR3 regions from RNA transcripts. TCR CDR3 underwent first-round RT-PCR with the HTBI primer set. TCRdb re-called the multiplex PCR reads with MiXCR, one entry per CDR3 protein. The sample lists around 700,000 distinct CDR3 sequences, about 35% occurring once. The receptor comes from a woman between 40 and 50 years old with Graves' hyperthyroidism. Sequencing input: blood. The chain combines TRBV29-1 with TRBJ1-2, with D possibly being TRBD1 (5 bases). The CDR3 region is CSVWWGSNYGYTF. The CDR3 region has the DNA TGCAGCGTTTGGTGGGGGAGCAACTATGGCTACACCTTC.